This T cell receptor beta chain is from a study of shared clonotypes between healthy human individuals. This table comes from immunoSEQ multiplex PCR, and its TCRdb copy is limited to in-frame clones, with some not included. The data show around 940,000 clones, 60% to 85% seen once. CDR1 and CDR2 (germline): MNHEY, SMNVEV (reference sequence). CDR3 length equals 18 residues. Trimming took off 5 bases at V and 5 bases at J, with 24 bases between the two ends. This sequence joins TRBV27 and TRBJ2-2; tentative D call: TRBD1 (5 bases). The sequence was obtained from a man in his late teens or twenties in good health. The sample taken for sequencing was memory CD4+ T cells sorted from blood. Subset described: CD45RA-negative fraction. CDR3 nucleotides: TGTGCCAGCAGTACCCCAAGGGGAATTGGACACGGAACCGGGGAGCTGTTTTTT. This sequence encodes CASSTPRGIGHGTGELFF.